Each of the 28 T cell receptor beta chains below was sequenced from the same sample in a study of T-cell reconstitution after alpha-beta-depleted transplantation in children. Molecular barcoding with unique molecular identifiers was used for the TCRbeta library. From the PCR reads, TCRdb called clonotypes with MiXCR, one entry per CDR3 protein. The data contain over 200,000 distinct CDR3 sequences, roughly a tenth of them seen just once; the ten biggest clones take up under 30%. Sequencing was performed on PBMCs, taken before TCRalphabeta/CD19-depleted stem cell transplant. The source is a child younger than two with acute myeloid leukemia, due to receive a stem cell transplant.

The chain combines TRBV10-2 with TRBJ2-5; 8 positions agree with TRBD2. The V and J ends lost 6 bases and 2 bases, in that order; junction bases with no gene match: 5. There are 14 residues in the CDR3. CDR1 is WSHSY and CDR2 is SAAADI in the germline V gene. The CDR3 is CASRLAVIQETQYF. As DNA, the CDR3 is TGCGCCAGCAGACTAGCGGTTATACAAGAGACCCAGTACTTC.

This clonotype was recorded at least ten times. V gene TRBV6-5 combines with J gene TRBJ1-6; tentatively, D is TRBD1 (6 bases). The CDR3 runs 16 residues. The V and J ends lost 0 bases and 9 bases respectively, with 15 bases between them. The germline gives CDR1 MNHEY, CDR2 SVGAGI. CDR3 DNA: TGTGCCAGCAGTTACTCGCCGGACAGTACGATTTCACCCCTCCACTTT. It encodes CASSYSPDSTISPLHF.

Ten or more counts support this clonotype. The V gene is TRBV5-1, the J gene TRBJ2-2; unclear D gene. Trimming pared 6 bases from V and 1 base from J, leaving 10 bases between. This CDR3 contains 14 residues. Per germline, CDR1 SGHRS and CDR2 YFSETQ. The CDR3 reads CASTLTGNTGELFF. Here the CDR3 DNA reads TGCGCCAGCACCCTGACGGGGAACACCGGGGAGCTGTTTTTT.

This clonotype has ten or more counts. The J gene is TRBJ2-1, the V gene TRBV4-2; TRBD2 matches 12 bases. Germline V gene sequence: CDR1 LGHNA, CDR2 YNFKEQ. The CDR3 covers 16 residues. Trimming took 2 bases from V and 8 from J; bases not matched to a gene: 7. Here the CDR3 DNA reads TGTGCCAGCAGCCAATTGACTAGCGGGAGAGGGGATGAGCAGTTCTTC. As protein: CASSQLTSGRGDEQFF.

This clonotype has at least ten counts. This chain uses TRBV20-1 with TRBJ2-7; D not resolved. Per the germline V gene, CDR1 is DFQATT and CDR2 is SNEGSKA (reference sequence). V lost 3 bases and J 7 bases, leaving 10 bases between the germline ends. CDR3 length: 11 residues. DNA of the CDR3: TGCAGTGCTAGCGGACGGCGAGAGCAGTACTTC. Amino acid sequence: CSASGRREQYF.

In its sample, this clonotype was seen many times. The chain couples TRBV18 to TRBJ2-3; 8 bases line up with TRBD2. V trimming: 3 bases; J trimming: 4 bases; junction bases outside the gene matches: 0. The germline gives CDR1 KGHSH, CDR2 LQKENI. The CDR3 runs 13 residues. The CDR3 region has the DNA TGTGCCAGCTCACCGGGACTAGCAGATACGCAGTATTTT. It is translated as CASSPGLADTQYF.

This clonotype has more than one count but fewer than ten. An end of the junction differs from the germline gene, which may be a read error. This chain links TRBV3-1 with TRBJ2-2, with 9 bases that match TRBD1. Germline V lookup: CDR1 LGHDT, CDR2 YNNKEL (reference sequence). The CDR3 extends over 15 amino acids. The CDR3 protein is CACSRWTGDTGELFF. CDR3 nucleotides: TGTGCCTGCAGCCGGTGGACAGGGGACACCGGGGAGCTGTTTTTT.

This clonotype was detected ten times or more. The chain couples TRBV20-1 to TRBJ2-3, with 8 nucleotides matching TRBD2. Germline CDR1 is DFQATT and CDR2 is SNEGSKA (reference sequence). This CDR3 has 14 residues. The DNA for the CDR3 is TGCAGCGGTTACGGGAGGGCAGAGGCAGATACGCAGTATTTT. Its protein product is CSGYGRAEADTQYF.

The chain uses TRBV7-7 and TRBJ2-3; 10 bases are shared with TRBD2. Looked up from germline, CDR1 is SSHAT and CDR2 is FNYEAQ (reference sequence). This CDR3 is 16 amino acids long. The J segment lost 8 bases and the V segment lost 1 base, leaving 9 bases of the junction unmatched. The CDR3, as DNA: TGTGCCAGCAGCTTAGAGGCTAGCGGGAGTACCGGTACGCAGTATTTT. This codes for CASSLEASGSTGTQYF.

This clonotype came up many times. V gene TRBV5-1 combines with J gene TRBJ2-7; tentatively, D is TRBD2 (5 bases). Germline CDR1 SGHRS, CDR2 YFSETQ. V was pared by 6 bases and J by 1 base, with 14 bases between. The CDR3 is made up of 14 amino acids. The CDR3 DNA is TGCGCCAGCACCGGAGGAGGAGGTTCCTACGAGCAGTACTTC. Amino acids: CASTGGGGSYEQYF.

This clonotype was seen repeatedly, ten times or more. V is TRBV7-9 and J is TRBJ2-1; D might be TRBD2 (6 bases). Germline V gene lookup returns CDR1 SEHNR and CDR2 FQNEAQ (reference sequence). Deletions cut 1 base from V and 6 bases from J, with 10 bases between. This CDR3 contains 14 residues. The CDR3 protein is CASSLDLEGNEQFF. DNA for the CDR3: TGTGCCAGCAGCTTAGATTTGGAGGGCAATGAGCAGTTCTTC.

This clonotype was recorded many times. This rearrangement joins TRBV7-2 to TRBJ2-3, with D perhaps TRBD1 or TRBD2 (5 bases each). The CDR3 runs to 15 residues. The V gene lost 3 bases and the J gene lost 3 bases, with 13 bases spanning the gap. Per the germline V gene, CDR1 is SGHTA and CDR2 is FQGNSA. The CDR3 coding sequence is TGTGCCAGCAGCTTCACTAGGGGCAGAACAGATACGCAGTATTTT. Amino acids: CASSFTRGRTDTQYF.

This clonotype was recorded many times. The DNA of the CDR3 is TGTGCCAGCAGCCCTTACGAAGGGGAGACCCAGTACTTC. It translates to CASSPYEGETQYF. V gene TRBV6-1 combines with J gene TRBJ2-5; D gene unclear. The CDR3 consists of 13 residues. The V and J ends lost 6 bases and 5 bases respectively, with 13 bases between them. Germline lookup yields CDR1 MNHNS and CDR2 SASEGT.

About this clonotype: A much bigger clone sits one base away, suggesting this may be a read error. The chain joins TRBV18 to TRBJ2-7; the match to TRBD2 covers 7 bases. The length of the CDR3 is 13 residues. CDR1 and CDR2 (germline): KGHSH, LQKENI. In nucleotides, the CDR3 is TGTGCCAACTCACCACCGGGAGGCTACGAGCAGTACTTC. It is translated as CANSPPGGYEQYF.

This clonotype was recorded many times. The V and J genes are TRBV20-1 and TRBJ1-4; D uncertain. The CDR3 extends over 14 amino acids. Germline V gene lookup returns CDR1 DFQATT and CDR2 SNEGSKA (reference sequence). Deletions cut 6 bases from V and 4 bases from J, with 15 bases between. The CDR3: CSATEGGSNEKLFF. For the CDR3, the DNA is TGCAGTGCCACCGAGGGAGGGAGTAATGAAAAACTGTTTTTT.

In its sample, this clonotype was seen many times. The chain couples TRBV5-8 to TRBJ1-1; D not resolved. The CDR3 has 15 amino acids. V lost 1 base to trimming and J lost 1 base, with 11 bases between them. Germline CDR1 is SGHTS and CDR2 is YDEGEE. This chain's CDR3 is CASSLRNRGNTEAFF. DNA for the CDR3: TGTGCCAGCAGCTTGAGAAACCGGGGGAACACTGAAGCTTTCTTT.

This clonotype came up many times. The chain couples TRBV5-1 to TRBJ2-5, with D perhaps matching TRBD1 or TRBD2 (5 bases each). Per germline, CDR1 SGHRS and CDR2 YFSETQ. The CDR3 has 13 amino acids. V lost 5 bases and J lost 1, with 9 bases in between. The CDR3 DNA reads TGCGCCAGCAGTATTGGGGGCCAAGAGACCCAGTACTTC. Protein sequence: CASSIGGQETQYF.

This clonotype was detected ten times or more. The chain employs TRBV5-1 and TRBJ2-5; D not certain. This CDR3 is built from 14 residues. CDR1 and CDR2 (germline): SGHRS, YFSETQ. The V end was cut by 4 bases, the J end by 5 bases, with 15 bases between. Written as DNA, the CDR3 is TGCGCCAGCAGCCCGAGGCAAGGGTTGGAGACCCAGTACTTC. This gives the protein CASSPRQGLETQYF. Based on the CDR3 plus reference TRBV5-1 and TRBJ2-5, the full variable domain is KAGVTQTPRYLIKTRGQQVTLSCSPISGHRSVSWYQQTPGQGLQFLFEYFSETQRNKGNFPGRFSGRQFSNSRSEMNVSTLELGDSALYLCASSPRQGLETQYFGPGTRLLVL.

Worth noting for this clonotype: A much larger clone sits a single nucleotide away, making a read error possible. The rearrangement uses TRBV19 and TRBJ1-2; maybe TRBD1 (6 bases). Germline V CDR1 and CDR2: LNHDA, SQIVND (reference sequence). The CDR3 spans 15 residues. The CDR3: CANSNVDSAGHGYTF. CDR3 sequence (DNA): TGTGCCAATAGTAACGTGGACAGCGCGGGGCATGGCTACACCTTC.

In its sample, this clonotype was seen many times. This chain connects TRBV20-1 to TRBJ1-4, with a possible D match to TRBD1 (5 bases). This CDR3 comprises 12 residues. The germline V and J ends were trimmed by 6 bases and 7 bases, with 12 bases remaining between them. Germline loops: CDR1 DFQATT, CDR2 SNEGSKA (reference sequence). CDR3 sequence: CSAGGETEKLFF. The CDR3 DNA sequence: TGCAGTGCCGGGGGGGAAACTGAAAAACTGTTTTTT.

The sample holds many counts of this clonotype. The chain carries TRBV28 and TRBJ2-3, with 8 bases identical to TRBD2. Unmatched junction bases numbered 9, after V lost 3 bases and J lost 4 bases. CDR1 is MDHEN and CDR2 is SYDVKM in the germline V gene. The CDR3 loop spans 16 amino acids. For the CDR3, the DNA is TGTGCCAGCAGTTTGTACGGGAGGGCCGGAGCAGATACGCAGTATTTT. It encodes CASSLYGRAGADTQYF.

Worth noting for this clonotype: It may be a read error: a sequence one base away is much more abundant. The V and J genes are TRBV10-1 and TRBJ2-7, with D unclear. Trimming took 4 bases from V and 2 from J, leaving 15 bases between them. This CDR3 is 15 amino acids long. Germline loops: CDR1 WNHNN, CDR2 SYGVQD (reference sequence). CDR3 loop: CASSATLSRTYEQYF. Here the CDR3 DNA reads TGCGCCAGCAGTGCCACCCTTAGCCGAACCTACGAGCAGTACTTC.

This clonotype was counted at least ten times. The CDR3 sequence is CASTGTSGVTDTQYF. Here the CDR3 DNA reads TGTGCCAGCACTGGGACTAGCGGGGTCACAGATACGCAGTATTTT. The genes are TRBV12-3 or TRBV12-4 and TRBJ2-3, with TRBD2 identical over 13 bases. V trimming: 7 bases; J trimming: 2 bases; junction bases outside the gene matches: 3. This CDR3 comprises 15 residues.

This clonotype was detected ten times or more. CDR3 loop: CASTLYNDAGTQYF. The CDR3 nucleotides are TGTGCCAGCACTCTTTATAATGACGCCGGGACCCAGTACTTC. V is TRBV12-3 or TRBV12-4 and J is TRBJ2-5; D remains ambiguous. The CDR3 runs to 14 residues. Between the trimmed V and J ends, which lost 7 bases and 7 bases, there was a span of 19 bases.

This clonotype was observed at least ten times. This chain joins TRBV11-3 and TRBJ2-2; TRBD1 might be the D (5 bases). CDR3 length equals 15 residues. Germline CDR1 reads SGHNT; CDR2 reads YENEEA. Trimming cost V 6 bases and J 1 base, with 12 bases left between them. This CDR3 is CASRTRGQNTGELFF. The CDR3 DNA reads TGTGCCAGCAGGACCCGAGGACAGAACACCGGGGAGCTGTTTTTT. The full variable domain, with the rest looked up from reference TRBV11-3 and TRBJ2-2, is EAGVVQSPRYKIIEKKQPVAFWCNPISGHNTLYWYLQNLGQGPELLIRYENEEAVDDSQLPKDRFSAERLKGVDSTLKIQPAELGDSAVYLCASRTRGQNTGELFFGEGSRLTVL.

This clonotype was seen a handful of times. The gene calls are TRBV19 and TRBJ2-3, with D perhaps TRBD1 (5 bases). CDR3 size: 14 residues. The germline gives CDR1 LNHDA, CDR2 SQIVND (reference sequence). Trimming removed 2 bases at V and 2 bases at J, with 8 bases between. The CDR3: CASSIRQITDTQYF. The CDR3 bases are TGTGCCAGTAGTATAAGACAGATCACAGATACGCAGTATTTT.

This clonotype showed up many times. The rearrangement links TRBV28 to TRBJ2-2, with TRBD2 as a possible D gene (6 bases). The V and J ends lost 6 bases and 5 bases respectively, with 19 bases between them. The length of the CDR3 is 16 residues. The germline CDR1 and CDR2 sequences are MDHEN and SYDVKM. The CDR3 spells CASSPSGLWGTGELFF. The CDR3 DNA follows: TGTGCCAGCAGCCCTTCGGGACTCTGGGGGACCGGGGAGCTGTTTTTT.

The sample holds a few counts of this clonotype. This rearrangement joins TRBV20-1 to TRBJ2-7; no reliable D call. The CDR3 loop spans 12 amino acids. CDR1 DFQATT and CDR2 SNEGSKA come from the germline V gene (reference sequence). Trimming took off 5 bases at V and 2 bases at J, with 10 bases between the two ends. The CDR3 region is CSAADVTYEQYF. CDR3 DNA sequence: TGCAGTGCTGCCGACGTTACCTACGAGCAGTACTTC.